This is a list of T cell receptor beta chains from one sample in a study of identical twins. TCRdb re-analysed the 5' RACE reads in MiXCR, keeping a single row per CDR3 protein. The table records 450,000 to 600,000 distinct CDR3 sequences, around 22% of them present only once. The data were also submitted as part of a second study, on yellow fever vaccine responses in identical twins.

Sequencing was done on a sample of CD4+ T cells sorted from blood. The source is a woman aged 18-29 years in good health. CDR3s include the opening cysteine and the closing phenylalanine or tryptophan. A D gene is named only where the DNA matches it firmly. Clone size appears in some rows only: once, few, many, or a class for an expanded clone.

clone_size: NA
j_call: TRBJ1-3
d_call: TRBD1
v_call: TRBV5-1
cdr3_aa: CASSNGQGHSGNTIYF
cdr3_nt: TGCGCCAGCAGCAACGGACAGGGGCACTCTGGAAACACCATATATTTT

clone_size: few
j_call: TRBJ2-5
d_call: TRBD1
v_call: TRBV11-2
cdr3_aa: CASSVQQGKETQYF
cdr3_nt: TGTGCCAGCAGCGTTCAACAGGGGAAAGAGACCCAGTACTTC

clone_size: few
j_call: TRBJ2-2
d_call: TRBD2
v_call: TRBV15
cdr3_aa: CATRLAGFTGELFF
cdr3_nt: TGTGCCACCAGGCTAGCGGGTTTTACCGGGGAGCTGTTTTTT

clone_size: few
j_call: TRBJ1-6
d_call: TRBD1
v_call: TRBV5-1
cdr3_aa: CASSSGGTVNSPLHF
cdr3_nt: TGCGCCAGCAGCTCCGGAGGGACAGTAAATTCACCCCTCCACTTT

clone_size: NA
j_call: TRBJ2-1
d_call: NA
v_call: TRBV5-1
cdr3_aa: CASSRDTTVNNEQFF
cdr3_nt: TGCGCCAGCAGCAGGGATACAACCGTAAACAATGAGCAGTTCTTC

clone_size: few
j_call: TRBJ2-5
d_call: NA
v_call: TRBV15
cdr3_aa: CATSREGVRVGTQYF
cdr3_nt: TGTGCCACCAGCAGAGAAGGGGTCAGGGTCGGGACCCAGTACTTC

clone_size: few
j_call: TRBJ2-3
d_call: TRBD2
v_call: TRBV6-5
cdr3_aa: CASSYRAGPGTDTQYF
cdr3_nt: TGTGCCAGCAGTTACCGAGCGGGGCCGGGCACAGATACGCAGTATTTT

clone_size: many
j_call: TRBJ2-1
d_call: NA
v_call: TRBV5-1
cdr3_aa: CASSLPSTSYNEQFF
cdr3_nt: TGCGCCAGCAGCTTACCTTCCACTTCCTACAATGAGCAGTTCTTC

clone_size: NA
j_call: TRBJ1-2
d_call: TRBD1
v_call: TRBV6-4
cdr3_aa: CASSEWGQKRGGYTF
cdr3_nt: TGTGCCAGCAGTGAATGGGGACAGAAGCGGGGCGGCTACACCTTC

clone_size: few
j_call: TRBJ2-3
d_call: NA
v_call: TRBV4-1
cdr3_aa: CASSQEGSSSVDTQYF
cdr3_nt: TGCGCCAGCAGCCAAGAAGGTTCGAGTTCGGTTGATACGCAGTATTTT

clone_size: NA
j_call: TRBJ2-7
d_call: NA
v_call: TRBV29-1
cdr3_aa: CSVGAGNYEQYF
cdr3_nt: TGCAGCGTTGGAGCAGGGAACTACGAGCAGTACTTC

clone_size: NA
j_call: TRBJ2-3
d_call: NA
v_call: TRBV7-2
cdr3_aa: CASSLLTEGTDTQYF
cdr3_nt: TGTGCCAGCAGCCTCCTGACAGAGGGCACAGATACGCAGTATTTT

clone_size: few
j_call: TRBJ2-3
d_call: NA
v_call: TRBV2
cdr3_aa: CASSYKASAVTDTQYF
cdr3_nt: TGTGCCAGCAGCTACAAGGCTAGCGCCGTCACAGATACGCAGTATTTT

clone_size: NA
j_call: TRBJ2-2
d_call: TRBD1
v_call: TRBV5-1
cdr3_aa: CASSHGTGGAKGELFF
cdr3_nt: TGCGCCAGCAGCCACGGGACAGGGGGCGCGAAGGGAGAGCTGTTTTTT

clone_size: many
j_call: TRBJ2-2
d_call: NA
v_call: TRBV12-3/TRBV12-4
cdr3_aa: CASSGTVNTGELFF
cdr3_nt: TGTGCCAGCAGTGGGACGGTAAACACCGGGGAGCTGTTTTTT

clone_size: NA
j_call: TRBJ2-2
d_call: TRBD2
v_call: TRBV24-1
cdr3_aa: CATSELSGSPNTGELFF
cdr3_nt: TGTGCCACCAGTGAGCTGAGCGGGAGCCCAAACACCGGGGAGCTGTTTTTT

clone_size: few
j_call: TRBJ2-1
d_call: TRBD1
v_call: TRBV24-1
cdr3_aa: CATSDRDRDYNEQFF
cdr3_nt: TGTGCCACCAGTGATAGGGACAGAGACTACAATGAGCAGTTCTTC

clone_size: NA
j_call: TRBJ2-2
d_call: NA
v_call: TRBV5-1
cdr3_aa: CASSLVGLLNTGELFF
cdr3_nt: TGCGCCAGCAGCTTGGTTGGACTGCTAAACACCGGGGAGCTGTTTTTT

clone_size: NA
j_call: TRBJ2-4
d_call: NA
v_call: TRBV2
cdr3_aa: CASSEASPQGWRYF
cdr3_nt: TGTGCCAGCAGTGAAGCCTCGCCACAGGGTTGGCGGTACTTC

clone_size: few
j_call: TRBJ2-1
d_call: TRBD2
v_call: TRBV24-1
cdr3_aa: CATSDSDRGVSSEQFF
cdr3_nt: TGTGCCACCAGTGACTCTGACCGGGGGGTTTCGAGTGAGCAGTTCTTC

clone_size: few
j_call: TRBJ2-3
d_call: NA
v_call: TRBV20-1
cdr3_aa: CSARAATDTQYF
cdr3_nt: TGCAGTGCTAGAGCGGCCACAGATACGCAGTATTTT

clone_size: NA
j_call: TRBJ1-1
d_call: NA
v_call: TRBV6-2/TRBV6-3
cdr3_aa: CASSYSTLWTGNTEAFF
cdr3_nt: TGTGCCAGCAGTTACTCGACCCTCTGGACGGGGAACACTGAAGCTTTCTTT

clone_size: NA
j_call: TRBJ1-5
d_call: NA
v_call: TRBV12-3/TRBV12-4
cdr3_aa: CASSLSGAAQPQHF
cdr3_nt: TGTGCCAGCAGTTTGTCAGGGGCGGCTCAGCCCCAGCATTTT

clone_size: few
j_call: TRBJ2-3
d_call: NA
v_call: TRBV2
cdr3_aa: CASSNRITDTQYF
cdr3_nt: TGTGCCAGCAGTAACAGGATCACAGATACGCAGTATTTT

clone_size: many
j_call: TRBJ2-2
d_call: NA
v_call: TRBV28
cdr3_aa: CASRSSASNTGELFF
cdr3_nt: TGTGCCAGCAGGTCCTCGGCGAGTAACACCGGGGAGCTGTTTTTT